One sample yielded the 25 T cell receptor beta chains listed below, sequenced in a study of CD8 T cells in ankylosing spondylitis. TCRdb processed the 5' RACE reads anew with MiXCR; each CDR3 protein has one entry. The table has some 39,000 distinct CDR3 sequences, 9.5% to 11% seen once; the top ten hold 20%. Specimen: synovial fluid, either unsorted or a sorted T cell fraction (not recorded which). The receptors come from a male donor with ankylosing spondylitis.

There are a few counts of this clonotype. The chain has TRBV29-1 and TRBJ1-2; D not certain. V was pared by 3 bases and J by 1 base, with 15 bases between. This CDR3 contains 15 residues. CDR1 SQVTM and CDR2 ANQGSEA come from the germline V gene. The CDR3 nucleotides read TGCAGCGTTGAGGGGTCCACTGCAGATAACTATGGCTACACCTTC. Protein product: CSVEGSTADNYGYTF.

This clonotype was seen a few times. The rearrangement uses TRBV12-3 or TRBV12-4 and TRBJ1-4; no clear D. V was cut by 1 base and J by 5 bases, with 11 bases left in between. The length of the CDR3 is 15 residues. CDR3 nucleotides: TGTGCCAGCAGTTTAGTGGCAGAACAGAATGAAAAACTGTTTTTT. Its translation: CASSLVAEQNEKLFF.

This clonotype showed up many times. The CDR3 bases are TGTGCCAGCAGCTTGCCAATTCCGGGACAGAACGGTGTCTACGAGCAGTACTTC. It is translated as CASSLPIPGQNGVYEQYF. The V and J genes are TRBV5-6 and TRBJ2-7; 7 nucleotides align to TRBD1. CDR3 length equals 18 residues. Germline CDR1 reads SGHDT; CDR2 reads YYEEEE. J was trimmed by 3 bases and V by 1 base; bases with no gene match: 16.

In its sample, this clonotype was seen a few times. The chain links TRBV10-3 to TRBJ1-4; tentatively, D is TRBD1 (5 bases). CDR1 is ENHRY, CDR2 SYGVKD, per germline. The V gene lost 3 bases and the J gene lost 8 bases, with 10 bases spanning the gap. The CDR3 runs to 13 residues. CDR3 coding DNA: TGTGCCATCAGTGACAGGGTGGAAGAAAAACTGTTTTTT. It yields the protein CAISDRVEEKLFF.

This clonotype was picked up many times. The chain couples TRBV28 to TRBJ2-1, with TRBD2 matching 9 bases. The V segment lost 10 bases and the J segment 4 bases; nucleotides outside the gene matches: 8. The CDR3 covers 14 residues. CDR1 and CDR2 (germline): MDHEN, SYDVKM. This CDR3 reads CATLAGEEYNEQFF. CDR3 nucleotides: TGTGCCACCTTAGCGGGAGAGGAGTACAATGAGCAGTTCTTC.

This clonotype came up a few times. The genes are TRBV5-6 and TRBJ2-2, with 7 nucleotides matching TRBD1. The CDR3 contains 13 residues. The V and J ends lost 4 bases and 8 bases, in that order; junction bases with no gene match: 5. Germline CDR1 SGHDT, CDR2 YYEEEE. The CDR3 loop reads CASSTDRVGELFF. CDR3 bases: TGTGCCAGCAGCACCGACAGGGTGGGGGAGCTGTTTTTT.

The J gene is TRBJ2-1, the V gene TRBV28; 14 nucleotides agree with TRBD2. Germline CDR1 and CDR2: MDHEN and SYDVKM. The CDR3 consists of 17 residues. V was clipped by 3 bases and J by 1 base; unmatched bases: 2. CDR3 coding DNA: TGTGCCAGCAGTTTGACTAGCGGGAGGGTATCCTACAATGAGCAGTTCTTC. Its translation: CASSLTSGRVSYNEQFF.

This clonotype was found many times. This chain connects TRBV28 to TRBJ2-5; D uncertain. The germline V and J ends were trimmed by 3 bases and 4 bases, with 3 bases remaining between them. This CDR3 is built from 11 residues. Per germline, CDR1 MDHEN and CDR2 SYDVKM. The CDR3 sequence: CASSFIETQYF. CDR3 sequence (DNA): TGTGCCAGCAGTTTCATAGAGACCCAGTACTTC.

This clonotype was seen repeatedly, ten times or more. The chain joins TRBV29-1 to TRBJ1-2; D remains ambiguous. Deletions cut 4 bases from V and 5 bases from J, with 11 bases between. The CDR3 totals 12 residues. CDR1 SQVTM and CDR2 ANQGSEA come from the germline V gene. The CDR3: CSVGADFYGYTF. In nucleotides, the CDR3 is TGCAGCGTTGGGGCAGACTTTTATGGCTACACCTTC.

The V call is TRBV7-9, the J call TRBJ1-4; no reliable D call. There are 16 residues in the CDR3. V lost 4 bases to trimming and J lost 0 bases, with 12 bases between them. CDR1 is SEHNR, CDR2 FQNEAQ, per germline (reference sequence). The CDR3 reads CASSSRVGATNEKLFF. In DNA, the CDR3 is TGTGCCAGCAGCTCCCGGGTCGGTGCAACTAATGAAAAACTGTTTTTT. The whole variable domain, filled in from reference TRBV7-9 and TRBJ1-4, reads DTGVSQNPRHKITKRGQNVTFRCDPISEHNRLYWYRQTLGQGPEFLTYFQNEAQLEKSRLLSDRFSAERPKGSFSTLEIQRTEQGDSAMYLCASSSRVGATNEKLFFGSGTQLSVL.

The chain links TRBV12-3 or TRBV12-4 to TRBJ2-3; D is perhaps TRBD1 or TRBD2 (5 bases each). Deletions cut 6 bases from V and 5 bases from J, with 12 bases between. The CDR3 runs to 13 residues. This CDR3 reads CASSYDGGDTQYF. The CDR3 coding sequence is TGTGCCAGCAGCTATGATGGGGGAGATACGCAGTATTTT.

This clonotype appeared many times. The chain combines TRBV29-1 with TRBJ2-7; 7 bases fit TRBD1. Trimming took 7 bases from V and 3 from J; bases not matched to a gene: 12. The CDR3 runs to 14 residues. The V gene's germline CDR1 is SQVTM and CDR2 ANQGSEA. The CDR3 DNA is TGCAGCGCCCGCCTGGAGACAGGGAACTACGAGCAGTACTTC. Residues: CSARLETGNYEQYF.

By its share, this clonotype is medium-sized. The chain has TRBV7-9 and TRBJ1-2; TRBD1 is a possible D gene (6 bases). The CDR3 length is 14 residues. The V gene's germline CDR1 is SEHNR and CDR2 FQNEAQ (reference sequence). The ends were cut back, 5 bases at V and 2 bases at J, with 12 bases in the middle. CDR3 nucleotides: TGTGCCAGCAGCCCTGGACAGTCGAACTATGGCTACACCTTC. Amino acids: CASSPGQSNYGYTF.

Ten or more counts support this clonotype. The chain is built from TRBV12-3 or TRBV12-4 and TRBJ2-3, with 7 nucleotides matching TRBD2. V lost 8 bases, J lost 6 bases, and 8 bases stayed unmatched. This CDR3 has 13 amino acids. CDR3 sequence reads: CASAWGGQDTQYF. The DNA of the CDR3 is TGTGCCAGCGCCTGGGGGGGTCAGGATACGCAGTATTTT.

This clonotype was recorded a few times. This sequence joins TRBV10-3 and TRBJ2-3; D is unresolved. Trimming took 5 bases from V and 2 from J, leaving 20 bases between them. The CDR3 has 17 residues. Germline CDR1 is ENHRY and CDR2 is SYGVKD. CDR3 residues: CAISRAASPPHTDTQYF. The CDR3 DNA follows: TGTGCCATCAGTAGGGCGGCGAGCCCCCCCCACACAGATACGCAGTATTTT.

The sample holds many counts of this clonotype. The V and J genes are TRBV7-2 and TRBJ2-5; no definite D call. The length of the CDR3 is 13 residues. Germline V gene sequence: CDR1 SGHTA, CDR2 FQGNSA. V shed 4 bases and J shed 3 bases, with 9 bases lying between them. This chain's CDR3 is CASSSPLEETQYF. The CDR3 nucleotides are TGTGCCAGCAGCTCCCCTCTTGAAGAGACCCAGTACTTC.

This clonotype was detected a few times. The chain joins TRBV5-1 to TRBJ1-1; TRBD1 matches 7 bases. Germline loops: CDR1 SGHRS, CDR2 YFSETQ. The V gene end was trimmed by 4 bases and the J gene end by 4 bases; junction bases not matched to a gene: 10. The CDR3 totals 15 residues. The CDR3 loop is CASSGGQTLGTEAFF. CDR3 DNA sequence: TGCGCCAGCAGCGGGGGACAGACCCTCGGCACTGAAGCTTTCTTT.

The chain links TRBV6-5 to TRBJ2-1; D is ambiguous. The CDR3 is 14 amino acids. Per germline, CDR1 MNHEY and CDR2 SVGAGI. Trimming shortened V by 4 bases and J by 0 bases, and 7 bases separated the two germline ends. DNA of the CDR3: TGTGCCAGCAGTTTCTCGAGCTCCTACAATGAGCAGTTCTTC. Translated, it gives CASSFSSSYNEQFF.

The chain uses TRBV27 and TRBJ2-3; D is ambiguous. The V gene lost 4 bases and the J gene lost 5 bases, with 7 bases spanning the gap. Germline V gene data show CDR1 as MNHEY and CDR2 as SMNVEV (reference sequence). CDR3 size: 12 residues. In nucleotides, the CDR3 is TGTGCCAGCAGTTCCCGCGAAGATACGCAGTATTTT. Its protein product is CASSSREDTQYF.

This sequence joins TRBV6-1 and TRBJ1-1; 9 nucleotides align to TRBD1. From germline, CDR1 is MNHNS and CDR2 SASEGT. CDR3 length equals 13 residues. The V and J ends lost 6 bases and 7 bases, in that order; junction bases with no gene match: 6. Here the CDR3 reads CASRGQGLFEAFF. DNA for the CDR3: TGTGCCAGCAGGGGACAGGGACTTTTTGAAGCTTTCTTT.

This clonotype showed up many times. The genes are TRBV27 and TRBJ2-2; the D gene is possibly TRBD1 (5 bases). Germline CDR1 MNHEY, CDR2 SMNVEV (reference sequence). V was shortened by 5 bases and J by 6 bases, with 10 bases between the two germline ends. This CDR3 region has 13 residues. The CDR3 DNA sequence: TGTGCCAGCAGTCGAATGGGGCCCGGGGAGCTGTTTTTT. Protein: CASSRMGPGELFF.

The table lists this clonotype with many counts. The rearrangement joins TRBV4-2 to TRBJ2-6; D is unresolved. V was pared by 3 bases and J by 0 bases, with 9 bases between. Germline V lookup: CDR1 LGHNA, CDR2 YNFKEQ. The CDR3 consists of 16 residues. The CDR3 loop reads CASSHPGFSGANVLTF. The CDR3 region has the DNA TGTGCCAGCAGCCATCCCGGTTTCTCTGGGGCCAACGTCCTGACTTTC.

This clonotype was observed a handful of times. The rearrangement uses TRBV7-2 and TRBJ1-1, with D possibly being TRBD1 (5 bases). This CDR3 has 16 amino acids. Trimming took off 5 bases at V and 3 bases at J, with 19 bases between the two ends. CDR1 is SGHTA and CDR2 is FQGNSA in the germline V gene. Here the CDR3 reads CASSGTVWAKYTEAFF. DNA for the CDR3: TGTGCCAGCAGCGGGACGGTGTGGGCTAAGTACACTGAAGCTTTCTTT.

This clonotype was detected a few times. A read error may explain this, as a much larger clone is one base away. The chain employs TRBV29-1 and TRBJ2-5; 12 positions match TRBD2. Per germline, CDR1 SQVTM and CDR2 ANQGSEA. The CDR3 loop spans 17 amino acids. The CDR3 region is CSVEDLGTSGSQESQYF. The CDR3 DNA follows: TGCAGCGTTGAAGATCTCGGGACTAGCGGGTCCCAAGAGTCCCAGTACTTC.

This clonotype was picked up many times. The chain carries TRBV7-2 and TRBJ2-7; D is possibly TRBD2 (6 bases). V lost 6 bases to trimming and J lost 2 bases, with 14 bases between them. This CDR3 is 14 amino acids long. Germline values: CDR1 SGHTA, CDR2 FQGNSA. The CDR3 bases are TGTGCCAGCAGTTCCGGACTACTGCCCTACGAGCAGTACTTC. Translated, it gives CASSSGLLPYEQYF.